Shown below are 5 T cell receptor beta chains from a single sample sequenced in a study of post-analysis software for immune sequencing data. Overall study findings and caveats: Several TRBV segments occurring more often in patients than controls included TRBV5-6, TRBV5-1 and TRBV20-1.

Carried by the TCR beta cDNA libraries were unique molecular identifiers. TCRdb passed the PCR reads through MiXCR, listing each CDR3 protein once. The table includes roughly 700,000 distinct CDR3 sequences, approximately 30% detected once. What these receptors recognize is not known. Sequenced sample: blood. Every receptor here comes from a girl aged 5-17 years with multiple sclerosis.

The rearrangement joins TRBV28 to TRBJ2-3; 7 nucleotides match TRBD2. CDR3 length: 10 amino acids. The germline V gene encodes CDR1 MDHEN and CDR2 SYDVKM. The V and J ends lost 7 bases and 14 bases, in that order; junction bases with no gene match: 6. The CDR3 bases are TGTGCCAGCACCGGGACTACGACGTATTTT. This translates into CASTGTTTYF.

This clonotype was detected only a few times. The rearrangement joins TRBV5-1 to TRBJ2-7; D gene unclear. This CDR3 has 14 amino acids. The V and J ends lost 2 bases and 4 bases respectively, with 13 bases between them. Per the germline V gene, CDR1 is SGHRS and CDR2 is YFSETQ. For the CDR3, the DNA is TGCGCCAGCAGCTTAACCCCCGACCCTTACGAGCAGTACTTC. Protein: CASSLTPDPYEQYF.

The J gene is TRBJ2-7, the V gene TRBV20-1; D is possibly TRBD1 (6 bases). The germline V and J ends were trimmed by 3 bases and 2 bases, with 14 bases remaining between them. Per the germline V gene, CDR1 is DFQATT and CDR2 is SNEGSKA (reference sequence). The CDR3 loop spans 14 amino acids. This chain's CDR3 is CSASVGQGTYEQYF. The CDR3 coding sequence is TGCAGTGCTAGTGTGGGTCAGGGGACCTACGAGCAGTACTTC.

This clonotype occurred a few times. The CDR3 reads CSASLGQGVGEQYF. The CDR3 region has the DNA TGCAGTGCTAGCCTGGGACAGGGGGTGGGCGAGCAGTACTTC. V is TRBV20-1 and J is TRBJ2-7, with 11 bases lining up with TRBD1. The CDR3 runs to 14 residues. J gave up 6 bases and V 3 bases, and 7 bases lay outside the gene matches. Germline CDR1 reads DFQATT; CDR2 reads SNEGSKA (reference sequence).

The V and J genes are TRBV6-1 and TRBJ1-2; D might be TRBD1 (6 bases). This CDR3 has 12 amino acids. Germline lookup yields CDR1 MNHNS and CDR2 SASEGT. V was trimmed by 7 bases and J by 5 bases, leaving 11 bases between them. CDR3 loop: CASTTGSYGYTF. The CDR3 DNA reads as TGTGCCAGCACGACAGGATCTTATGGCTACACCTTC.